This T cell receptor (beta chain) was recorded in a study of follicular helper T cells after annual influenza vaccination. Across the whole study: For some subjects, blood spans the 2013-2014, 2014-2015 and 2015-2016 annual vaccinations. Study results and caveats: Just roughly 9.5-20% of cells analyzed had recovered productive TCRB sequences. Most later recoveries of Day 7 ICOS+CD38+ clones were ICOS-CD38- cTfh.

The V gene's germline CDR1 is MNHNS and CDR2 SASEGT. V shed 5 bases, J shed 1 base, and the junction held 3 bases outside the gene matches. The CDR3 loop spans 14 amino acids. Noted time point: 2015-2016 season, 7 days after influenza vaccination. ICOS+CD38+ and ICOS-CD38- fractions were sorted from non-naive CD4+CXCR5+PD-1+ cells. Only in-frame clones appear in the TCRdb table, and some are missing; sequencing was by immunoSEQ multiplex PCR. This table has 6,000 to 8,000 clones, around four fifths appearing once. This clone was observed once. Its antigen remains unidentified. Sequencing was performed on CXCR5+ CD38- circulating T follicular helper cells from blood, taken 7 days after influenza vaccination. The subset denotes: circulating Tfh, non-naive CD4+CXCR5+PD-1+ (ICOS+CD38+ or ICOS-CD38-). V usage is TRBV6-1 and J usage is TRBJ1-1; TRBD1 aligns across 8 bases. The TCR originated in an adult who received the influenza vaccine. The CDR3 here is CASSKTGANTEAFF. The CDR3 DNA is TGTGCCAGCAGTAAGACAGGGGCGAACACTGAAGCTTTCTTT.